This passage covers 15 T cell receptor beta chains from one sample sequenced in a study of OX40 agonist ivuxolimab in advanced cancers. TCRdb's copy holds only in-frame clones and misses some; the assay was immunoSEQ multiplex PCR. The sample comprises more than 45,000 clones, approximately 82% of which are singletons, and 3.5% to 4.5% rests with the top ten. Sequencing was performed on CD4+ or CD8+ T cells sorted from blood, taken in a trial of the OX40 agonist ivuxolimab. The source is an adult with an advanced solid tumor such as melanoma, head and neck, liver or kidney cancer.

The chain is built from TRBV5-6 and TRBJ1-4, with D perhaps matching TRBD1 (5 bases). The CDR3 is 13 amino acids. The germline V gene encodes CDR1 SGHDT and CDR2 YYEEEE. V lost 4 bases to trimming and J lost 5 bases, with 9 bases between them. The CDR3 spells CASSVDMNEKLFF. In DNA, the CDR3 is TGTGCCAGCAGCGTGGACATGAATGAAAAACTGTTTTTT.

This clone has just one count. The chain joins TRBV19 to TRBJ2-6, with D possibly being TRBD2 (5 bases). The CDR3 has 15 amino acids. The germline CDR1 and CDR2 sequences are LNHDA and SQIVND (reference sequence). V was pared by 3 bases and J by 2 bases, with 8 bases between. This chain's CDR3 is CASSIGGTGANVLTF. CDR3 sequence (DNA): TGTGCCAGTAGTATTGGAGGTACTGGGGCCAACGTCCTGACTTTC.

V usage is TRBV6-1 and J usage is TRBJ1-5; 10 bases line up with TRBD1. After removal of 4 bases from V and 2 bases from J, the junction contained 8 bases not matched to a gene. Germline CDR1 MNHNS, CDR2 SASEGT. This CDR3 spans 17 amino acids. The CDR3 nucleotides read TGTGCCAGCAGTGGCGAATACGGGACAGGGGGCAATCAGCCCCAGCATTTT. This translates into CASSGEYGTGGNQPQHF.

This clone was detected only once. CDR3 amino acids: CAISSVDPLLFAGGYTF. CDR3 DNA: TGTGCCATCAGTTCTGTCGATCCCCTCCTTTTTGCAGGCGGCTACACCTTC. V is TRBV10-3 and J is TRBJ1-2; unclear D gene. The CDR3 totals 17 residues. The V and J ends lost 5 bases and 8 bases respectively, with 27 bases between them. The germline V gene has CDR1 ENHRY and CDR2 SYGVKD.

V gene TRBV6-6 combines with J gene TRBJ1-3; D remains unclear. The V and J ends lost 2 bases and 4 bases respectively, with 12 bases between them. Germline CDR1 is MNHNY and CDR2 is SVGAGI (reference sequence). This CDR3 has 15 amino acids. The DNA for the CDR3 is TGTGCCAGCAGTTACAATCTGAGTCCCGGAAACACCATATATTTT. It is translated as CASSYNLSPGNTIYF.

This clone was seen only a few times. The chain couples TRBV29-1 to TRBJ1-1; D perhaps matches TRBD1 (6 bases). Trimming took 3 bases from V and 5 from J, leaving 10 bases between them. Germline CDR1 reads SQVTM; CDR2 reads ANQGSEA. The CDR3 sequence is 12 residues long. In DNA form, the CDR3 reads TGCAGCGTTGACCAGGGGCGGACTGAAGCTTTCTTT. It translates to CSVDQGRTEAFF.

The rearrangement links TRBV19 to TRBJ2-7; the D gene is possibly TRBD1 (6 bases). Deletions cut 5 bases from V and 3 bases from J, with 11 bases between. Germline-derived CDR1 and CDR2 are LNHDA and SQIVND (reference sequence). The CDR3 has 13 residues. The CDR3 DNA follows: TGTGCCAGTAGTCTTCAGGGGAGCTACGAGCAGTACTTC. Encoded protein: CASSLQGSYEQYF.

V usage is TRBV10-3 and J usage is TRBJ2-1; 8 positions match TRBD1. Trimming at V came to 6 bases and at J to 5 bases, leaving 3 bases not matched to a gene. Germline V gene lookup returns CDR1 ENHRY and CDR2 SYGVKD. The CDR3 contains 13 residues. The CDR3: CAIRMTGDNEQFF. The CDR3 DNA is TGTGCCATCAGAATGACAGGGGACAATGAGCAGTTCTTC.

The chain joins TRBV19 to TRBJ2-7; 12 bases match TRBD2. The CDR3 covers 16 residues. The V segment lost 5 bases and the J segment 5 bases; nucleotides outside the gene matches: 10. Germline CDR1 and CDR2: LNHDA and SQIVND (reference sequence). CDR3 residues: CASSQRRTSGTHEQYF. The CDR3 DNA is TGTGCCAGTAGTCAAAGACGGACTAGCGGGACCCACGAGCAGTACTTC.

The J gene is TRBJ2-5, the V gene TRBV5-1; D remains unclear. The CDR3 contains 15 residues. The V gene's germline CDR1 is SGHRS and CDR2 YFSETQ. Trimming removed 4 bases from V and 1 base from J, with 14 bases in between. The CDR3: CASSALPGPQETQYF. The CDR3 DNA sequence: TGCGCCAGCAGCGCGCTACCCGGGCCCCAAGAGACCCAGTACTTC.

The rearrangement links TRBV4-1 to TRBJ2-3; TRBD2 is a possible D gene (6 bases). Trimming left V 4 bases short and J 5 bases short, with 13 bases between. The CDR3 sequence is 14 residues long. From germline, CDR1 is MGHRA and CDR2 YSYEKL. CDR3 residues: CASSLVVGGDTQYF. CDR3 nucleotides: TGCGCCAGCAGCCTCGTGGTGGGGGGAGATACGCAGTATTTT.

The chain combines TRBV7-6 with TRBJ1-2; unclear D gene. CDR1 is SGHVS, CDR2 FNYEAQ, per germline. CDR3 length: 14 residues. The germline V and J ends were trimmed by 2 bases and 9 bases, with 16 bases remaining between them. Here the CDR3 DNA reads TGTGCCAGCAGCTTAAGTTCGGCGACGAAACGCTACACCTTC. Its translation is CASSLSSATKRYTF.

The CDR3 region has the DNA TGTGCCAGCAGTTTACAGAGGACATCGGACGAGCAGTACTTC. Translated: CASSLQRTSDEQYF. V usage is TRBV27 and J usage is TRBJ2-7; D is perhaps TRBD1 (5 bases). With 2 bases removed from V and 5 bases from J, the gap between germline ends came to 13 bases. CDR1 is MNHEY, CDR2 SMNVEV, per germline (reference sequence). The CDR3 totals 14 residues.

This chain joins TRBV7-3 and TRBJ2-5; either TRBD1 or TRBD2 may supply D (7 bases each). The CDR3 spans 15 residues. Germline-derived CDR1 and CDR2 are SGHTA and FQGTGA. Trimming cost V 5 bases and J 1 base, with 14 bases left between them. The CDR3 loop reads CASSPGGGPQETQYF. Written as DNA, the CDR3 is TGTGCCAGCAGCCCAGGGGGGGGTCCCCAAGAGACCCAGTACTTC.

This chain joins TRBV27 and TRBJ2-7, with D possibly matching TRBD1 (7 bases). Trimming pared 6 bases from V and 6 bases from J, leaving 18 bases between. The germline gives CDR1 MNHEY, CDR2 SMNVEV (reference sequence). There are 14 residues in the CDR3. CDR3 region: CASSIRGVAGEQYF. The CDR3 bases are TGTGCCAGCAGCATCAGGGGGGTGGCTGGCGAGCAGTACTTC.